One and the same sample provided the 17 T cell receptor beta chains below, sequenced in a study of OX40 agonist ivuxolimab in advanced cancers. Sequenced by immunoSEQ multiplex PCR; TCRdb stores in-frame clones only, minus some. The sample consists of 77,000 or so clones, approximately 84% of them appearing once. Material: CD4+ or CD8+ T cells sorted from blood, obtained in a trial of the OX40 agonist ivuxolimab. The receptors shown here come from an adult with an advanced solid tumor such as melanoma, head and neck, liver or kidney cancer.

This chain joins TRBV2 and TRBJ2-1, with 7 bases aligning to TRBD1. V trimming: 6 bases; J trimming: 8 bases; junction bases outside the gene matches: 4. The CDR3 covers 12 residues. CDR1 and CDR2 (germline): SNHLY, FYNNEI. The CDR3 spells CASRRQGDEQFF. Written as DNA, the CDR3 is TGTGCCAGCAGGAGACAGGGCGATGAGCAGTTCTTC.

The J gene is TRBJ1-5, the V gene TRBV27; 7 nucleotides match TRBD1. With V trimmed by 4 bases and J by 5 bases, 8 bases remained unmatched. The CDR3 is 15 amino acids. Germline-derived CDR1 and CDR2 are MNHEY and SMNVEV (reference sequence). In DNA form, the CDR3 reads TGTGCCAGCAGTTCACTCGACAGGGATTATCAGCCCCAGCATTTT. This sequence encodes CASSSLDRDYQPQHF.

The rearrangement joins TRBV7-8 to TRBJ2-3; the D gene is possibly TRBD2 (6 bases). Germline V gene data show CDR1 as SGHVS and CDR2 as FQNEAQ. This CDR3 region has 14 residues. Trimming removed 3 bases from V and 14 bases from J, with 21 bases in between. The CDR3 coding sequence is TGTGCCAGCAGCTTCGCCCCGGGGGACTTTCCTCGGTATTTT. Protein sequence: CASSFAPGDFPRYF.

The chain employs TRBV2 and TRBJ1-1; the D gene is possibly TRBD1 (5 bases). V was clipped by 0 bases and J by 0 bases, with 8 bases between them. The germline gives CDR1 SNHLY, CDR2 FYNNEI. This CDR3 contains 15 residues. DNA for the CDR3: TGTGCCAGCAGTGAAGCGGGACGGATGAACACTGAAGCTTTCTTT. This encodes CASSEAGRMNTEAFF. Using reference TRBV2 and TRBJ1-1 for the parts outside the CDR3, the full variable domain is EPEVTQTPSHQVTQMGQEVILRCVPISNHLYFYWYRQILGQKVEFLVSFYNNEISEKSEIFDDQFSVERPDGSNFTLKIRSTKLEDSAMYFCASSEAGRMNTEAFFGQGTRLTVV.

The CDR3 DNA sequence: TGTGCCAGCAGTATAGGAGGATACGAGCAGTACTTC. As protein: CASSIGGYEQYF. The rearrangement uses TRBV6-6 and TRBJ2-7, with D maybe TRBD2 (5 bases). Trimming removed 5 bases from V and 4 bases from J, with 9 bases in between. The CDR3 length is 12 residues. Germline V lookup: CDR1 MNHNY, CDR2 SVGAGI (reference sequence).

The chain is built from TRBV14 and TRBJ2-5; D uncertain. CDR1 and CDR2 from the germline V gene are SGHDN and FVKESK. Trimming removed 0 bases from V and 13 bases from J, with 18 bases in between. The CDR3 is made up of 14 amino acids. The CDR3 bases are TGTGCCAGCAGCCAAGATCCCTCAGCTCCCACTCGGTACTTC. Encoded protein: CASSQDPSAPTRYF. Using reference TRBV14 and TRBJ2-5 for the parts outside the CDR3, the full variable domain is EAGVTQFPSHSVIEKGQTVTLRCDPISGHDNLYWYRRVMGKEIKFLLHFVKESKQDESGMPNNRFLAERTGGTYSTLKVQPAELEDSGVYFCASSQDPSAPTRYFGPGTRLLVL.

V and J are TRBV19 and TRBJ1-5; possible D gene TRBD1, 6 bases. V shed 3 bases and J shed 2 bases, with 11 bases lying between them. Germline V gene lookup returns CDR1 LNHDA and CDR2 SQIVND (reference sequence). CDR3 length: 15 residues. CDR3 residues: CASSISGAGNQPQHF. The CDR3 nucleotides read TGTGCCAGTAGTATTTCAGGGGCGGGCAATCAGCCCCAGCATTTT.

This clone was observed once. The chain uses TRBV7-9 and TRBJ1-4; TRBD1 matches at 10 bases. Germline V gene lookup returns CDR1 SEHNR and CDR2 FQNEAQ (reference sequence). J gave up 7 bases and V 5 bases, and 7 bases lay outside the gene matches. The CDR3 sequence is 15 residues long. The CDR3: CASSTLDRGTEKLFF. CDR3 nucleotide sequence: TGTGCCAGCAGCACTTTGGACAGGGGGACTGAAAAACTGTTTTTT.

This clone came up a few times. The CDR3 DNA is TGTGCCAGCAGAACGGGACAGGGGCTTTACGAGCAGTACTTC. It yields the protein CASRTGQGLYEQYF. The genes are TRBV6-1 and TRBJ2-7, with 10 nucleotides matching TRBD1. Germline V gene lookup returns CDR1 MNHNS and CDR2 SASEGT. This CDR3 is built from 14 residues. V lost 6 bases, J lost 4 bases, and 6 bases stayed unmatched.

The rearrangement joins TRBV6-4 to TRBJ2-1; 7 bases align to TRBD2. The CDR3 is made up of 15 amino acids. V trimming: 3 bases; J trimming: 4 bases; junction bases outside the gene matches: 6. Germline V lookup: CDR1 MRHNA, CDR2 SNTAGT. The CDR3 DNA is TGTGCCAGCAGTGATGGTGGGGGGGAGTACAATGAGCAGTTCTTC. Residues: CASSDGGGEYNEQFF.

This clone was picked up one time. The genes are TRBV2 and TRBJ2-7, with 8 positions matching TRBD1. V shed 6 bases, J shed 4 bases, and the junction held 14 bases outside the gene matches. CDR3 length: 16 amino acids. Per germline, CDR1 SNHLY and CDR2 FYNNEI. The DNA for the CDR3 is TGTGCCAGCAGGTTTAACGTGTTGGACAGGGAATACGAGCAGTACTTC. Translation: CASRFNVLDREYEQYF.

CDR3 residues: CASSQDGATGTTHNEQFF. CDR3 sequence (DNA): TGCGCCAGCAGCCAAGACGGCGCAACAGGGACCACGCACAATGAGCAGTTCTTC. The chain employs TRBV4-3 and TRBJ2-1; D might be TRBD1 (6 bases). In germline, CDR1 is LGHNA, CDR2 YSLEER. Trimming stripped 0 bases from V and 5 bases from J, with 20 bases between. There are 18 residues in the CDR3.

This clone was observed a few times. The chain joins TRBV4-2 to TRBJ2-5; D remains unclear. The germline V gene encodes CDR1 LGHNA and CDR2 YNFKEQ. The CDR3 contains 16 residues. Trimming stripped 1 base from V and 0 bases from J, with 12 bases between. The CDR3 spells CASSQGWQANQETQYF. The CDR3 nucleotides are TGTGCCAGCAGCCAAGGGTGGCAGGCTAACCAAGAGACCCAGTACTTC.

The chain has TRBV9 and TRBJ1-2; 7 nucleotides align to TRBD1. Germline values: CDR1 SGDLS, CDR2 YYNGEE. The length of the CDR3 is 15 residues. The V segment lost 0 bases and the J segment 7 bases; nucleotides outside the gene matches: 9. The CDR3 is CASSVGDSRMSGYTF. The CDR3 DNA sequence: TGTGCCAGCAGCGTAGGGGACAGTCGGATGTCTGGCTACACCTTC. The whole variable domain, filled in from reference TRBV9 and TRBJ1-2, reads DSGVTQTPKHLITATGQRVTLRCSPRSGDLSVYWYQQSLDQGLQFLIQYYNGEERAKGNILERFSAQQFPDLHSELNLSSLELGDSALYFCASSVGDSRMSGYTFGSGTRLTVV.

The gene calls are TRBV5-6 and TRBJ1-2; weak D call: TRBD1 (5 bases). The length of the CDR3 is 15 residues. Trimming shortened V by 2 bases and J by 0 bases, and 11 bases separated the two germline ends. CDR1 and CDR2 (germline): SGHDT, YYEEEE. The CDR3 DNA follows: TGTGCCAGCAGCTTACGAGGGGCCCCTAACTATGGCTACACCTTC. Translating gives CASSLRGAPNYGYTF.

The chain links TRBV11-1 to TRBJ2-7; TRBD1 agrees at 7 bases. This CDR3 is built from 15 residues. In germline, CDR1 is SGHAT, CDR2 FQDESV (reference sequence). V trimming: 5 bases; J trimming: 0 bases; junction bases outside the gene matches: 7. Here the CDR3 reads CASSTGTDHSYEQYF. As DNA, the CDR3 is TGTGCCAGCAGCACCGGGACAGACCACTCCTACGAGCAGTACTTC.

By proportion, this clone is medium-sized (0.01 to 0.1%). The rearrangement joins TRBV6-6 to TRBJ1-6; the D gene is possibly TRBD1 (5 bases). Between the trimmed V and J ends, which lost 0 bases and 15 bases, there was a span of 9 bases. This CDR3 comprises 12 residues. CDR1 is MNHNY, CDR2 SVGAGI, per germline (reference sequence). CDR3 DNA sequence: TGTGCCAGCAGTTACTCAAGGGGATTCCTCCACTTT. It is translated as CASSYSRGFLHF.